The 23 T cell receptor beta chains in this list originate from one sample, sequenced in a study of blood T cell repertoires in COVID-19. Sequenced by immunoSEQ multiplex PCR; TCRdb stores in-frame clones only, minus some. This sample yields 250,000 to 300,000 clones, of which almost 85% are seen a single time; 5% to 6.5% belongs to the top ten. Sequences were obtained from peripheral blood. The receptors come from a man aged 45-65 years with active or convalescent COVID-19.

This clone appeared a single time. V gene TRBV29-1 combines with J gene TRBJ2-7, with TRBD1 matching over 9 bases. After removal of 8 bases from V and 1 base from J, the junction contained 12 bases not matched to a gene. This CDR3 spans 15 amino acids. Germline CDR1 reads SQVTM; CDR2 reads ANQGSEA. The CDR3 bases are TGCAGCACTAAACCGTGGGACAGGGTGTCCTACGAGCAGTACTTC. Translating it yields CSTKPWDRVSYEQYF.

The table lists this clone with a few counts. The chain couples TRBV3-1 (or the pseudogene TRBV3-2) to TRBJ1-2; D gene ambiguous. CDR1 and CDR2 from the germline V gene are LGHDT and YNNKEL (reference sequence). The CDR3 length is 15 residues. Trimming took 2 bases from V and 0 from J, leaving 10 bases between them. In nucleotides, the CDR3 is TGTGCCAGCAGCCAACCGGGAACAGCTAACTATGGCTACACCTTC. It encodes CASSQPGTANYGYTF.

The genes are TRBV11-3 and TRBJ2-4, with a possible D match to TRBD2 (8 bases). Germline V gene data show CDR1 as SGHNT and CDR2 as YENEEA. The V and J ends lost 0 bases and 8 bases respectively, with 29 bases between them. This CDR3 region has 20 residues. CDR3 amino acids: CASSLDDLRGREDRIDIQYF. Here the CDR3 DNA reads TGTGCCAGCAGCTTAGACGACCTGAGGGGGCGGGAGGACCGGATAGACATTCAGTACTTC.

V usage is TRBV14 and J usage is TRBJ1-6; TRBD1 aligns across 8 bases. The CDR3 totals 16 residues. The germline CDR1 and CDR2 sequences are SGHDN and FVKESK. After removal of 1 base from V and 10 bases from J, the junction contained 9 bases not matched to a gene. CDR3 nucleotide sequence: TGTGCCAGCAGCCAAGTGGTTGGCCAGGGGGCATCACCCCTCCACTTT. Protein sequence: CASSQVVGQGASPLHF.

The chain has TRBV9 and TRBJ2-1; the D gene is possibly TRBD1 (7 bases). The CDR3 has 14 residues. CDR1 and CDR2 from the germline V gene are SGDLS and YYNGEE. V gave up 2 bases and J gave up 5 bases, with 11 bases separating them. In DNA, the CDR3 is TGTGCCAGCAGCGTTCGCGGGACAGACAATGAGCAGTTCTTC. As protein: CASSVRGTDNEQFF.

The chain is built from TRBV4-1 and TRBJ2-3; D perhaps matches TRBD1 (6 bases). Germline lookup yields CDR1 MGHRA and CDR2 YSYEKL. V shed 2 bases and J shed 9 bases, with 9 bases lying between them. This CDR3 has 12 residues. CDR3 DNA sequence: TGCGCCAGCAGCCAACCCAGGGGAACGCAGTATTTT. This sequence encodes CASSQPRGTQYF.

The rearrangement uses TRBV7-9 and TRBJ2-4; 10 bases fit TRBD2. V was pared by 5 bases and J by 3 bases, with 7 bases of the junction left unmatched. Looked up from germline, CDR1 is SEHNR and CDR2 is FQNEAQ (reference sequence). The CDR3 length is 16 residues. CDR3 DNA: TGTGCCAGCAGCCCCCGGACTAGCGGCGACAAAAACATTCAGTACTTC. Translated, it gives CASSPRTSGDKNIQYF.

This sequence joins TRBV6-9 and TRBJ1-5; D possibly corresponds to TRBD1 (6 bases). Trimming stripped 2 bases from V and 3 bases from J, with 17 bases between. The CDR3 totals 17 residues. In germline, CDR1 is MNHGY, CDR2 SVAAGI. CDR3 DNA: TGTGCCAGCAGTTATCCTTGGGACAATAACCCCAATCAGCCCCAGCATTTT. It codes for CASSYPWDNNPNQPQHF.

The rearrangement links TRBV7-9 to TRBJ2-1, with a weak D call TRBD2 (6 bases). This CDR3 comprises 15 residues. Deletions cut 5 bases from V and 1 base from J, with 12 bases between. Germline CDR1 and CDR2: SEHNR and FQNEAQ (reference sequence). DNA of the CDR3: TGTGCCAGCAGCCTGCGGACTAAATCCTACAATGAGCAGTTCTTC. It specifies CASSLRTKSYNEQFF.

The V and J genes are TRBV28 and TRBJ2-7, with D possibly being TRBD1 (7 bases). Germline assignment: CDR1 MDHEN and CDR2 SYDVKM. The CDR3 contains 12 residues. Trimming cost V 5 bases and J 5 bases, with 10 bases left between them. This chain's CDR3 is CASSGGTDEQYF. DNA of the CDR3: TGTGCCAGCAGTGGAGGGACAGACGAGCAGTACTTC.

The chain recombines TRBV28 with TRBJ2-7, with 8 positions matching TRBD2. The CDR3 is made up of 13 amino acids. CDR1 and CDR2 from the germline V gene are MDHEN and SYDVKM. After removal of 8 bases from V and 3 bases from J, the junction contained 6 bases not matched to a gene. CDR3 sequence reads: CASSPGGFYEQYF. CDR3 nucleotides: TGTGCCAGCTCCCCGGGGGGGTTCTACGAGCAGTACTTC.

The CDR3 reads CAIRQAGGGGTEAFF. The CDR3 DNA reads as TGTGCCATCAGGCAGGCTGGAGGGGGGGGCACTGAAGCTTTCTTT. The chain couples TRBV10-3 to TRBJ1-1, with a weak D call TRBD1 (6 bases). The CDR3 is made up of 15 amino acids. The germline CDR1 and CDR2 sequences are ENHRY and SYGVKD. Trimming stripped 6 bases from V and 4 bases from J, with 18 bases between.

The chain recombines TRBV25-1 with TRBJ1-5; D is uncertain. Germline loops: CDR1 MGHDK, CDR2 SYGVNS. There are 14 residues in the CDR3. The ends were cut back, 4 bases at V and 2 bases at J, with 9 bases in the middle. The CDR3 loop is CASSGAGGNQPQHF. CDR3 in DNA: TGTGCCAGCAGTGGGGCCGGGGGCAATCAGCCCCAGCATTTT.

The chain employs TRBV2 and TRBJ2-1; D is unresolved. CDR1 and CDR2 from the germline V gene are SNHLY and FYNNEI. The V end was cut by 0 bases, the J end by 15 bases, with 12 bases between. This CDR3 comprises 12 residues. The CDR3 sequence is CASSEAPALRFF. The CDR3 nucleotides read TGTGCCAGCAGTGAAGCCCCCGCCCTGCGGTTCTTC.

This chain uses TRBV5-1 with TRBJ1-5; possibly TRBD1 for D (6 bases). Between the trimmed V and J ends, which lost 2 bases and 6 bases, there was a span of 12 bases. This CDR3 spans 14 amino acids. CDR1 and CDR2 from the germline V gene are SGHRS and YFSETQ. The CDR3 nucleotides read TGCGCCAGCAGCTTACAGGGAGAAGGTCAGCCCCAGCATTTT. This encodes CASSLQGEGQPQHF.

The chain links TRBV18 to TRBJ2-1; TRBD1 might be the D (5 bases). V was trimmed by 5 bases and J by 7 bases, leaving 9 bases between them. Germline loops: CDR1 KGHSH, CDR2 LQKENI. This CDR3 spans 12 amino acids. The CDR3 DNA reads TGTGCCAGCTCAAAGCAGGGTAATGAGCAGTTCTTC. Protein: CASSKQGNEQFF.

This chain links TRBV5-4 with TRBJ1-1, with TRBD1 matching over 7 bases. The V and J ends lost 0 bases and 4 bases, in that order; junction bases with no gene match: 15. Germline V gene lookup returns CDR1 SGHNT and CDR2 YYREEE (reference sequence). This CDR3 is built from 18 residues. CDR3 DNA: TGTGCCAGCAGCTTGGAAGGGGGCCTGAGAGTGAGAGGCACTGAAGCTTTCTTT. As protein: CASSLEGGLRVRGTEAFF.

This chain connects TRBV5-1 to TRBJ1-2, with D possibly being TRBD1 (5 bases). The CDR3 covers 13 residues. Germline V gives CDR1 SGHRS, CDR2 YFSETQ. V dropped 5 bases and J dropped 4 bases, with 12 bases sitting between them. CDR3 residues: CASRGDLPYGYTF. The DNA for the CDR3 is TGCGCCAGCAGGGGGGACTTACCCTATGGCTACACCTTC. Supplemented by reference TRBV5-1 and TRBJ1-2, the full variable domain reads KAGVTQTPRYLIKTRGQQVTLSCSPISGHRSVSWYQQTPGQGLQFLFEYFSETQRNKGNFPGRFSGRQFSNSRSEMNVSTLELGDSALYLCASRGDLPYGYTFGSGTRLTVV.

The chain combines TRBV6-6 with TRBJ1-5; tentatively, D is TRBD1 (5 bases). This CDR3 spans 13 amino acids. In germline, CDR1 is MNHNY, CDR2 SVGAGI (reference sequence). V lost 6 bases, J lost 2 bases, and 8 bases lay in between. Written as DNA, the CDR3 is TGTGCCAGCAGGATGACAGGCAATCAGCCCCAGCATTTT. Translation: CASRMTGNQPQHF.

This clone was found once. This chain connects TRBV27 to TRBJ2-5; possible D gene TRBD2, 6 bases. The CDR3 runs to 15 residues. CDR1 is MNHEY and CDR2 is SMNVEV in the germline V gene (reference sequence). Trimming left V 2 bases short and J 2 bases short, with 12 bases between. The CDR3 DNA reads TGTGCCAGCAGTTTAAGGGAGACTAGGCAAGAGACCCAGTACTTC. Its protein is CASSLRETRQETQYF.

The chain combines TRBV7-2 with TRBJ1-2; TRBD1 is a possible D gene (5 bases). The V end was cut by 1 base, the J end by 0 bases, with 9 bases between. Germline CDR1 and CDR2: SGHTA and FQGNSA. The length of the CDR3 is 15 residues. CDR3 residues: CASSLGGGANYGYTF. The CDR3, as DNA: TGTGCCAGCAGCTTAGGGGGCGGAGCTAACTATGGCTACACCTTC. Complete variable domain (other parts from reference TRBV7-2 and TRBJ1-2): GAGVSQSPSNKVTEKGKDVELRCDPISGHTALYWYRQSLGQGLEFLIYFQGNSAPDKSGLPSDRFSAERTGGSVSTLTIQRTQQEDSAVYLCASSLGGGANYGYTFGSGTRLTVV.

The chain links TRBV7-2 to TRBJ2-1; TRBD2 matches at 10 bases. The CDR3 contains 15 residues. The germline CDR1 and CDR2 sequences are SGHTA and FQGNSA. J was trimmed by 5 bases and V by 3 bases; bases with no gene match: 4. DNA for the CDR3: TGTGCCAGCAGCTTTATCGGACTAGCGGACAATGAGCAGTTCTTC. Translated: CASSFIGLADNEQFF.

The V gene is TRBV5-4, the J gene TRBJ1-2, with 7 bases fitting TRBD1. CDR1 is SGHNT and CDR2 is YYREEE in the germline V gene (reference sequence). The J segment lost 5 bases and the V segment lost 7 bases, leaving 8 bases of the junction unmatched. This CDR3 is built from 13 residues. The CDR3 here is CASSLGQTYGYTF. CDR3 DNA: TGTGCCAGCTCGTTGGGACAGACATATGGCTACACCTTC. Together with reference TRBV5-4 and TRBJ1-2, the CDR3 gives the full variable domain: ETGVTQSPTHLIKTRGQQVTLRCSSQSGHNTVSWYQQALGQGPQFIFQYYREEENGRGNFPPRFSGLQFPNYSSELNVNALELDDSALYLCASSLGQTYGYTFGSGTRLTVV.